The 9 T cell receptor beta chains below were found in one sample sequenced in a study of response to subunit inactivated influenza vaccine. TCRdb re-analysed the RT-PCR reads in MiXCR, keeping a single row per CDR3 protein. The sample carries fewer than 250,000 distinct CDR3 sequences, about 15% recorded once. This specimen was CD8+ T cells sorted from PBMCs, taken 4 to 6 days after vaccination. Every receptor here comes from a man in his fifties who received an inactivated influenza vaccine.

This clonotype was counted only a few times. The chain recombines TRBV28 with TRBJ2-1; 7 nucleotides agree with TRBD1. The CDR3 has 16 amino acids. The germline V gene has CDR1 MDHEN and CDR2 SYDVKM. V lost 5 bases, J lost 0 bases, and 7 bases stayed unmatched. CDR3 sequence (DNA): TGTGCCAGCAGTGCGGAGACAGGGAGCTCCTACAATGAGCAGTTCTTC. This codes for CASSAETGSSYNEQFF.

This rearrangement joins TRBV7-8 to TRBJ2-1; TRBD1 might be the D (5 bases). V was trimmed by 2 bases and J by 8 bases, leaving 7 bases between them. Germline values: CDR1 SGHVS, CDR2 FQNEAQ. The CDR3 spans 12 residues. The CDR3 loop reads CASSLQGHEQFF. The DNA of the CDR3 is TGTGCCAGCAGCTTACAGGGCCATGAGCAGTTCTTC.

In nucleotides, the CDR3 is TGCAGCGTTGAAGATGCGACTAGCGCGAGCAATGAGCAGTTCTTC. Its translation: CSVEDATSASNEQFF. The J gene is TRBJ2-1, the V gene TRBV29-1; 8 positions agree with TRBD2. Per the germline V gene, CDR1 is SQVTM and CDR2 is ANQGSEA. Unmatched junction bases numbered 7, after V lost 0 bases and J lost 6 bases. The CDR3 is 15 residues long.

This clonotype was counted only a few times. The genes are TRBV12-3 or TRBV12-4 and TRBJ2-3, with D perhaps matching TRBD1 (6 bases). V gave up 7 bases and J gave up 4 bases, with 12 bases separating them. This CDR3 spans 13 amino acids. The CDR3 DNA follows: TGTGCCAGCACAGGGGTCCGGGCAGATACGCAGTATTTT. Translation: CASTGVRADTQYF.

This clonotype was counted ten times or more. The CDR3 here is CASIEREGANEQFF. In nucleotides, the CDR3 is TGTGCCAGCATCGAGCGGGAGGGGGCCAATGAGCAGTTCTTC. The chain recombines TRBV25-1 with TRBJ2-1; 10 bases are a match to TRBD2. Looked up from germline, CDR1 is MGHDK and CDR2 is SYGVNS. CDR3 length equals 14 residues. V was pared by 7 bases and J by 6 bases, with 6 bases of the junction left unmatched.

This clonotype was seen only a few times. The rearrangement joins TRBV20-1 to TRBJ2-7; possibly TRBD1 or TRBD2 for D (5 bases each). Trimming took 6 bases from V and 2 from J, leaving 23 bases between them. CDR3 length: 16 amino acids. Germline V CDR1 and CDR2: DFQATT, SNEGSKA (reference sequence). The CDR3 region has the DNA TGCAGTGCCGACGCCTCCGACGGGACGAAGCCCTACGAGCAGTACTTC. It codes for CSADASDGTKPYEQYF.

This clonotype was picked up many times. The rearrangement links TRBV12-3 or TRBV12-4 to TRBJ2-5; unclear D gene. The CDR3 runs 13 residues. Trimming removed 1 base from V and 2 bases from J, with 5 bases in between. DNA of the CDR3: TGTGCCAGCAGTTTAGGGCCACAAGAGACCCAGTACTTC. The encoded protein is CASSLGPQETQYF.

This clonotype was seen a handful of times. The rearrangement uses TRBV12-3 or TRBV12-4 and TRBJ2-1; possible D gene TRBD1, 6 bases. Trimming took 6 bases from V and 3 from J, leaving 12 bases between them. This CDR3 comprises 14 residues. CDR3 sequence: CASSTGQYYNEQFF. CDR3 nucleotides: TGTGCCAGCAGCACCGGACAGTACTACAATGAGCAGTTCTTC.

The rearrangement uses TRBV5-1 and TRBJ1-3; TRBD1 matches 8 bases. CDR1 and CDR2 from the germline V gene are SGHRS and YFSETQ. Unmatched junction bases numbered 10, after V lost 0 bases and J lost 2 bases. The CDR3 runs 18 residues. CDR3 in amino acids: CASSLAPLDRDAGNTIYF. The DNA of the CDR3 is TGCGCCAGCAGCTTGGCCCCTTTGGACAGGGATGCTGGAAACACCATATATTTT.